The clone carrying this TCR beta chain was counted a few times. Germline V CDR1 and CDR2: SEHNR, FQNEAQ (reference sequence). V shed 5 bases and J 8 bases; nucleotides not matched to a gene: 7. This CDR3 has 14 amino acids. The record originates from a study of T cells in Graves' hyperthyroidism and ophthalmopathy. Researchers amplified the TCR beta CDR3 regions from RNA transcripts. First-round RT-PCR of the TCR CDR3 relied on the HTBI primer set. MiXCR was run by TCRdb on the multiplex PCR reads, yielding one entry per CDR3 protein. The sample records over 400,000 distinct CDR3 sequences, 20% to 25% being singletons.

This clonotype was sampled from a woman aged 70-85 years with Graves' ophthalmopathy. The V gene is TRBV7-9, the J gene TRBJ1-4, with 8 bases fitting TRBD1. Sequencing input: blood. CDR3 sequence: CASSTRTGNEKLFF. In nucleotides, the CDR3 is TGTGCCAGCAGCACACGGACAGGGAACGAAAAACTGTTTTTT.